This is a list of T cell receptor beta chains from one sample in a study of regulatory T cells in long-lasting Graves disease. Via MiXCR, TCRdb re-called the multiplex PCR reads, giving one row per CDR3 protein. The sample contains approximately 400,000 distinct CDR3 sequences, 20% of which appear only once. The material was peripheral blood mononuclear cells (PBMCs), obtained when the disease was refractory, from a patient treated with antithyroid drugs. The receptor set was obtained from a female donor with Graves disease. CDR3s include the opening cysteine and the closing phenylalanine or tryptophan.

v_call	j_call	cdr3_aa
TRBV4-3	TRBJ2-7	CASSQLSGRTYEQYF
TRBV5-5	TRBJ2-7	CASSLAIVIGSREQYF
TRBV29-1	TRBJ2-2	CSVDGGTGELVF
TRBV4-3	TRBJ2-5	CASSQDLKETQYF
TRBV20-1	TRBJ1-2	CSASTGYGYTF
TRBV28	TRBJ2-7	CASSLVGTRPYEQYF
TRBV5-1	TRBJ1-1	CASRNGQIPTEAFF
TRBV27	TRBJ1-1	CASSKLRGGTEAFF
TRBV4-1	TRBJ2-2	CASSRATAGELFF
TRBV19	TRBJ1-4	CASRPGPTNEKLFF
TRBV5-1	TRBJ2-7	CASSTPRGVLAAGAIYEQYF
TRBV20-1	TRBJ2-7	CSARTGSSYEQYF
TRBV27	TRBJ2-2	CASSFGGGGELFF
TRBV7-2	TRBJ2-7	CASSVSPGQGTYEQYF
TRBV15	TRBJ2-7	CATSRDGLYEQYF
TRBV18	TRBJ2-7	CASSPRQGIDEQYF
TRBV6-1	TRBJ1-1	CASSQTRHLNTEAFF
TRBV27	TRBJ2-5	CASSLYWSSGSSQETQYF
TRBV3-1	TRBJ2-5	CASSQKDRWETQYF
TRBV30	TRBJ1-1	CAWRYGNTEAFF
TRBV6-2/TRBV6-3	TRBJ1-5	CASGPKGGRGGEPQHF
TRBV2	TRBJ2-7	CASSGLGNEQYF
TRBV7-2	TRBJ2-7	CASSLGNGYYEQYF
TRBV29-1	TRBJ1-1	CSVARDRGQAFF
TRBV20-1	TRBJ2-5	CSAGDFINGRGETQYF
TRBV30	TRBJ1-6	CAWRTLGGDNSPLHF
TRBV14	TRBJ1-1	CASSLMPGQGQAFF
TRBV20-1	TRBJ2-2	CSASGALSNTGELFF
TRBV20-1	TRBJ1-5	CSARETGPSSNQPQHF
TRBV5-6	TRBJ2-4	CASSADRGAKNIQYF
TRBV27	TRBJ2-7	CASSLPDRDEQYF
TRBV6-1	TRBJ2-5	CASSEKRYKETQYF
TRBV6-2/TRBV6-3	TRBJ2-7	CASTGGGGREQYF
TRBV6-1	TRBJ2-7	CASSQGLYYEQYF
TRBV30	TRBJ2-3	CAWSLTSGRTDTQYF